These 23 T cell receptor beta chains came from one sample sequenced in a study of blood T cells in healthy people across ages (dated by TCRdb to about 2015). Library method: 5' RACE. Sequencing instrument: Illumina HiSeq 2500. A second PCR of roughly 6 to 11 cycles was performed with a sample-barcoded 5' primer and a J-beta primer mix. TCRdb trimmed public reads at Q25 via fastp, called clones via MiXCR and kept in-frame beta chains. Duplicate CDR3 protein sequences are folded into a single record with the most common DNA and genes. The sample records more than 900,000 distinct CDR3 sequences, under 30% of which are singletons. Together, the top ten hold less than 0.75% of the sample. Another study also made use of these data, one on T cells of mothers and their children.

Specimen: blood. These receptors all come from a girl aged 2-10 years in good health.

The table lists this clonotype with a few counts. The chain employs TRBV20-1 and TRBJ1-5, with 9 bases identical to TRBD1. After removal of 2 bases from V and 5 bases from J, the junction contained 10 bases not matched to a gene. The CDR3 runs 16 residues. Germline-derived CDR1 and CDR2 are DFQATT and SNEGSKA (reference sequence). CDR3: CSARQGGQGWDQPQHF. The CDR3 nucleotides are TGCAGTGCTAGACAGGGGGGACAGGGCTGGGATCAGCCCCAGCATTTT.

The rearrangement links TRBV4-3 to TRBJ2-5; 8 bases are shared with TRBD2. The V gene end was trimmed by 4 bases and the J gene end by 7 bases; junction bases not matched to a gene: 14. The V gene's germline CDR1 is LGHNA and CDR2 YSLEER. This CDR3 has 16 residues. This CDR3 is CASSPSWISGDGTQYF. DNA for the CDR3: TGCGCCAGCAGCCCAAGTTGGATTAGCGGGGATGGGACCCAGTACTTC.

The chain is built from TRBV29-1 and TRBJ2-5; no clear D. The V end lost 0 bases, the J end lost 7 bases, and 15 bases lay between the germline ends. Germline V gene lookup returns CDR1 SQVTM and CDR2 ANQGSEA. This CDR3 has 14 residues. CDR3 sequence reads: CSVEEGDGIGTQYF. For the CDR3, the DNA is TGCAGCGTTGAAGAGGGTGATGGGATCGGGACCCAGTACTTC.

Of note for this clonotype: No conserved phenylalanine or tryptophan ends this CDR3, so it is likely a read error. CDR3 coding DNA: TGTGCCAGCAGGCCTAACACCGGGGAGCTGTTTCTT. Its protein is CASRPNTGELFL. This chain uses TRBV7-2 with TRBJ2-2; D is uncertain. Germline lookup yields CDR1 SGHTA and CDR2 FQGNSA. V was shortened by 6 bases and J by 2 bases, with 4 bases between the two germline ends. The CDR3 spans 12 residues.

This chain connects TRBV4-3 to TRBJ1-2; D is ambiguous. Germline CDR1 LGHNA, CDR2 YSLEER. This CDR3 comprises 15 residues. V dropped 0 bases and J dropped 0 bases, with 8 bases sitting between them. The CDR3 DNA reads TGCGCCAGCAGCCAAGATCATAATTCTAACTATGGCTACACCTTC. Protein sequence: CASSQDHNSNYGYTF.

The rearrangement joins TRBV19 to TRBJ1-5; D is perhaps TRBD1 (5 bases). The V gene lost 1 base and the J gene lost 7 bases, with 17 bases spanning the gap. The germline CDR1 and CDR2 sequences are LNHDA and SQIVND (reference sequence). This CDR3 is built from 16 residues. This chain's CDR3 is CASSIAHYGGEQPQHF. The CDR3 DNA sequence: TGTGCCAGTAGTATAGCCCACTACGGGGGTGAGCAGCCCCAGCATTTT.

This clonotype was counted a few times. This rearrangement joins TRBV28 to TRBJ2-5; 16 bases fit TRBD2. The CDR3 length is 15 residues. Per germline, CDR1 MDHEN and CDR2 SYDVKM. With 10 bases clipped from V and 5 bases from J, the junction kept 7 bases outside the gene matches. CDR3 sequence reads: CATGTSGRVSETQYF. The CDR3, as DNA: TGTGCCACCGGGACTAGCGGGAGGGTGTCGGAGACCCAGTACTTC.

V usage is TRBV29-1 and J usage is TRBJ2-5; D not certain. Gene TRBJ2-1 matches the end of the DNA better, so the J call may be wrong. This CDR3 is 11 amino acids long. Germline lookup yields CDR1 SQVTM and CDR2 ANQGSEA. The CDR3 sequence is CSDDWWDEQFF. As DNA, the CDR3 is TGCAGCGATGACTGGTGGGATGAGCAGTTCTTC.

The CDR3 DNA is TGTGCTAGTGGTTTGGTCGTGGGACAGTCTTATGGCTACACCTTC. Its translation is CASGLVVGQSYGYTF. The chain links TRBV12-5 to TRBJ1-2; 7 positions match TRBD1. Germline V lookup: CDR1 LGHNT, CDR2 FRNRAP. The CDR3 sequence is 15 residues long. V shed 0 bases, J shed 5 bases, and the junction held 6 bases outside the gene matches. The entire variable domain, with the rest obtained from reference TRBV12-5 and TRBJ1-2, is as follows: DARVTQTPRHKVTEMGQEVTMRCQPILGHNTVFWYRQTMMQGLELLAYFRNRAPLDDSGMPKDRFSAEMPDATLATLKIQPSEPRDSAVYFCASGLVVGQSYGYTFGSGTRLTVV.

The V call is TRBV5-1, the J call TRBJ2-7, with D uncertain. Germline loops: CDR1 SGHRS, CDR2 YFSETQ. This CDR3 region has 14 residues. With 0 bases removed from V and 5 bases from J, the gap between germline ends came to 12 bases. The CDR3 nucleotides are TGCGCCAGCAGCTTGGTATCGGAACCCGACGAGCAGTACTTC. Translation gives CASSLVSEPDEQYF.

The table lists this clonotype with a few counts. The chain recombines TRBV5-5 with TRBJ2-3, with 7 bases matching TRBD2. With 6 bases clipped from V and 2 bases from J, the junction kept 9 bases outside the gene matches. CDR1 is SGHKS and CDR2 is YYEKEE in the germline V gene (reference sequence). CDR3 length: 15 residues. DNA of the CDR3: TGTGCCAGCATCCCTTTAGCGGGCCCCACAGATACGCAGTATTTT. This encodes CASIPLAGPTDTQYF. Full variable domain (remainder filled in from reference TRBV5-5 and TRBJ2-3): DAGVTQSPTHLIKTRGQQVTLRCSPISGHKSVSWYQQVLGQGPQFIFQYYEKEERGRGNFPDRFSARQFPNYSSELNVNALLLGDSALYLCASIPLAGPTDTQYFGPGTRLTVL.

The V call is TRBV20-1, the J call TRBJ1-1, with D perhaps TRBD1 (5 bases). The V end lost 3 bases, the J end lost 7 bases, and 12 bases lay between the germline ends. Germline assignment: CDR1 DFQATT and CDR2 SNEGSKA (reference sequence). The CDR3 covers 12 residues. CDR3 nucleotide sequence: TGCAGTGCTAGGAGGCAGACAGATGAAGCTTTCTTT. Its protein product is CSARRQTDEAFF.

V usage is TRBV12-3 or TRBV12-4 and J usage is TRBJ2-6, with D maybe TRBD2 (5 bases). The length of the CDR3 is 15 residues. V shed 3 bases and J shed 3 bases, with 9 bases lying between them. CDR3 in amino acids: CASSFRENGANVLTF. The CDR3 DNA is TGTGCCAGCAGTTTTAGGGAGAATGGGGCCAACGTCCTGACTTTC.

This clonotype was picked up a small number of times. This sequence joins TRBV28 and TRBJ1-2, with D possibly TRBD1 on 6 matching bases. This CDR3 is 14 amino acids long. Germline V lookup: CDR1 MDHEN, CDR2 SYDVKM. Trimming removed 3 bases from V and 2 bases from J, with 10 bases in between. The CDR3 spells CASSLVGGNYGYTF. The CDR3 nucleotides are TGTGCCAGCAGTTTGGTCGGGGGCAACTATGGCTACACCTTC.

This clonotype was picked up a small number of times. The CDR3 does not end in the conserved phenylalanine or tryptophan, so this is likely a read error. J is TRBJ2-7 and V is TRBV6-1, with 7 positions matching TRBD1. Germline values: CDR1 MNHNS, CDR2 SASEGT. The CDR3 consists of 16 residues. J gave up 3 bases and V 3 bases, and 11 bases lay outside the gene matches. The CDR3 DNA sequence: TGTGCCAGCAGTGACCGGGCGACAGGGAACTTCTACGAGCAGTACCTC. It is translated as CASSDRATGNFYEQYL.

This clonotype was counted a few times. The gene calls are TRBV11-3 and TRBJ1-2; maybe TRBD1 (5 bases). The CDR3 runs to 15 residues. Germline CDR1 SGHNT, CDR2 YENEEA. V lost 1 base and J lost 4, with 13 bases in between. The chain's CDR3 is CASSLGDSSFYGYTF. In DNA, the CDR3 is TGTGCCAGCAGCTTAGGAGACAGCAGCTTCTATGGCTACACCTTC.

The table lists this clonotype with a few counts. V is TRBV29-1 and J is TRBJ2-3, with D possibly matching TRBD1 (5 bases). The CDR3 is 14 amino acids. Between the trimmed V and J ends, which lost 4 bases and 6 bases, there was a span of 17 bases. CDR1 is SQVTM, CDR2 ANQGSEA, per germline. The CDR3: CSVVTIRGADTQYF. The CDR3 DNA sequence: TGCAGCGTTGTGACCATAAGGGGCGCGGATACGCAGTATTTT.

CDR3 DNA sequence: TGCGCCAGCAGCCCGGGCCACATTAGCGGGAGCCACGAGCAGTACTTC. Its translation is CASSPGHISGSHEQYF. The gene calls are TRBV5-1 and TRBJ2-7; TRBD2 matches at 9 bases. V lost 4 bases, J lost 5 bases, and 13 bases stayed unmatched. This CDR3 comprises 16 residues. The germline CDR1 and CDR2 sequences are SGHRS and YFSETQ.

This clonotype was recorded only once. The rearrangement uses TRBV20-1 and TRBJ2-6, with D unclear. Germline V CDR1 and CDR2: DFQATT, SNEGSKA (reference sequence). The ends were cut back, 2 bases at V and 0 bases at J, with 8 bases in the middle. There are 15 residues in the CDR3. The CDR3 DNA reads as TGCAGTGCTAGATTTATTCACTCTGGGGCCAACGTCCTGACTTTC. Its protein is CSARFIHSGANVLTF.

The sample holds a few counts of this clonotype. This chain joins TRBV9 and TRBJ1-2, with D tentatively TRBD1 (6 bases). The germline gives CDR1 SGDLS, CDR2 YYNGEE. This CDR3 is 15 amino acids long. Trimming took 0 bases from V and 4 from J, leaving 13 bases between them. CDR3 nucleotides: TGTGCCAGCAGCGTAGGTCCGGACAGCCCCTATGGCTACACCTTC. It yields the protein CASSVGPDSPYGYTF.

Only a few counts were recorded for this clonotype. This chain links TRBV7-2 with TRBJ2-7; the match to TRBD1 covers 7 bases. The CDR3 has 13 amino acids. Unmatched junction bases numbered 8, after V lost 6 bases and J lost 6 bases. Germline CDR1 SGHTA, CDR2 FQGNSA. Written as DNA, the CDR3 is TGTGCCAGCAGACCTCTGGGGACAGCCGAGCAGTACTTC. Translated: CASRPLGTAEQYF.

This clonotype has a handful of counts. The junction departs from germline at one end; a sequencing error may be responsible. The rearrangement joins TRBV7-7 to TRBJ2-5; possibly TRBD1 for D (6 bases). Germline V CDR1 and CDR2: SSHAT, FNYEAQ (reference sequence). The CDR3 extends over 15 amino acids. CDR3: CASSLDRQVLKTQYF. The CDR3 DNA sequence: TGTGCTAGCAGCTTAGACCGACAGGTATTGAAGACCCAGTACTTC.

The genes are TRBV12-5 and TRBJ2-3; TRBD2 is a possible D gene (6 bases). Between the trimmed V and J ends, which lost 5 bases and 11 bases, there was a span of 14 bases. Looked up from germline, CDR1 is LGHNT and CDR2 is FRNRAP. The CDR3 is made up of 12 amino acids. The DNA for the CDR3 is TGTGCTAGTGGTCCCACAGCGGGTGTGCAGTATTTT. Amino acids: CASGPTAGVQYF.